This T cell receptor beta chain was recovered during a study of blood T cell repertoires in COVID-19. Study background: Samples came from the United States, Italy and Spain, spanning acute and convalescent COVID-19.

V lost 3 bases and J 4 bases, leaving 8 bases between the germline ends. Germline-derived CDR1 and CDR2 are MNHNS and SASEGT. This CDR3 comprises 13 residues. In the original analysis: It was from reference gene primer amplification that nucleated cell counts were estimated. The method was immunoSEQ multiplex PCR; TCRdb's version includes in-frame clones alone and lacks a portion of them. V, J and clone size were drawn from that table, and D and trimming were deduced from the DNA. Here the sample spans some 150,000 clones, approximately 80% being singletons. This chain uses TRBV6-1 with TRBJ2-3; D is unclear. The sequencing input was peripheral blood. This receptor was taken from a human donor in a cohort sampled during active COVID-19. The CDR3 DNA sequence: TGTGCCAGCAGTGATGGCCTAGCAGATACGCAGTATTTT. It yields the protein CASSDGLADTQYF.